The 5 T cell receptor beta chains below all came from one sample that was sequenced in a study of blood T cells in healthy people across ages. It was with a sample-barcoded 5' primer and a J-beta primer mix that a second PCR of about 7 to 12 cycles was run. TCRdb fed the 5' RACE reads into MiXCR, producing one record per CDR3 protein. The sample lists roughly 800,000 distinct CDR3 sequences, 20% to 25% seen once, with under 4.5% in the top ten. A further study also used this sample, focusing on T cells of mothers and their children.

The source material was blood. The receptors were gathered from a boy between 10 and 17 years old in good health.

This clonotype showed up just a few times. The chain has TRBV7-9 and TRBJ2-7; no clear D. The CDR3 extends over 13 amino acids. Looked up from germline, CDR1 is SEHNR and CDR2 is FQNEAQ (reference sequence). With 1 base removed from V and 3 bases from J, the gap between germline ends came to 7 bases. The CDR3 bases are TGTGCCAGCAGCTTAGAGCCCGTCTACGAGCAGTACTTC. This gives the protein CASSLEPVYEQYF.

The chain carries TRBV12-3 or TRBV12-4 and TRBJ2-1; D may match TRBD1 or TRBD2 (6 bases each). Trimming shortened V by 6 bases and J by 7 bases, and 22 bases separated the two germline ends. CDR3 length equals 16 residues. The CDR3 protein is CASSPGGGRFWNEQFF. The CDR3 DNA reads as TGTGCCAGCAGCCCCGGAGGGGGGCGTTTTTGGAATGAGCAGTTCTTC.

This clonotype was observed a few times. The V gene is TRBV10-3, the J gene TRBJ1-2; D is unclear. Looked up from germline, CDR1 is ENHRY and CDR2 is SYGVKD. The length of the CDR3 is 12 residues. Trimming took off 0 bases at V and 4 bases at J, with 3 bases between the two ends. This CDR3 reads CAISESRYGYTF. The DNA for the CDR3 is TGTGCCATCAGTGAGTCGCGCTATGGCTACACCTTC.

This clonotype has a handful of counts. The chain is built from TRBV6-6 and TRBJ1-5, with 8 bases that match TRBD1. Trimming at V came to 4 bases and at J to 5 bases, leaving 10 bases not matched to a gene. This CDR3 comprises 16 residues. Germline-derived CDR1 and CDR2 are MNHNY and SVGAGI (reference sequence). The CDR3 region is CASSSGQGRYDQPQHF. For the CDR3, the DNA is TGTGCCAGCAGTTCCGGACAGGGTAGATACGATCAGCCCCAGCATTTT.

The CDR3 here is CASSLELAGPSYEQYF. The DNA of the CDR3 is TGTGCCAGCAGCTTGGAACTAGCGGGGCCTTCCTACGAGCAGTACTTC. The chain recombines TRBV7-9 with TRBJ2-7, with 10 bases that match TRBD2. V trimming: 3 bases; J trimming: 1 base; junction bases outside the gene matches: 6. This CDR3 has 16 amino acids. Germline V gives CDR1 SEHNR, CDR2 FQNEAQ (reference sequence).